This T cell receptor (beta chain) was found in a study of blood T cells in healthy people across ages. Regarding the study as a whole: With age, beta diversity per million T cells declined roughly linearly, significantly by over 35.

Regarding this clonotype: Its antigen is undetermined.

For every donor, a draw yielded 9.5 to 10 milliliters of peripheral blood. A second roughly 6 to 12 cycle PCR used barcoded and J-beta primers. TCRdb redid the calling of the 5' RACE reads with MiXCR, one entry per CDR3 protein. The data hold about 930,000 distinct CDR3 sequences, with roughly 29% observed a single time. Another study also made use of these data, one on T cells of mothers and their children. As that report states: Several million TCR beta reads per child versus over 9 million per mother.

Sequencing input: blood. The sequence came from a woman between 40 and 50 years old in good health.

The CDR3 loop reads CASSLVLRTSSGFTDTQYF. In DNA form, the CDR3 reads TGTGCCAGCAGCTTAGTCCTCCGGACTAGCAGTGGATTCACAGATACGCAGTATTTT. V is TRBV7-2 and J is TRBJ2-3, with 8 bases lining up with TRBD2. The germline V gene has CDR1 SGHTA and CDR2 FQGNSA. V gave up 1 base and J gave up 2 bases; unmatched junction bases: 14. This CDR3 spans 19 amino acids.